The present entry profiles one T cell receptor beta chain with its context. Its antigen remains unidentified. The same CDR3 is also encoded by other DNA sequences in this sample. The germline V and J ends were trimmed by 3 bases and 1 base, with 9 bases remaining between them. The CDR3 loop spans 13 amino acids. Germline CDR1 and CDR2: GTSNPN and SVGIG (reference sequence). Unsorted PBMC DNA went through sequencing on ten immunoSEQ deep assay plates. This table comes from immunoSEQ multiplex PCR, and its TCRdb copy is limited to in-frame clones, with some not included. This repertoire shows around 530,000 clones, around 77% found once; its top ten account for more than 10%. The data are from a study of shared clonotypes between healthy human individuals. Study findings and constraints: Sampling included only blood; tissue repertoires likely differ.

Donors, without exception, were Caucasian adults residing in Nashville, Tennessee. Genomic DNA came from 100 million or so PBMCs in unsorted samples. Sequences were obtained from PBMCs. The chain combines TRBV30 with TRBJ1-1, with a weak D call TRBD1 (5 bases). This TCR was sampled from a woman between 40 and 50 years old in good health. Some clones in this sample may be carry-over from other donors' samples. The CDR3 region is CAWSVDRNTEAFF. The CDR3 DNA reads TGTGCCTGGAGCGTTGACAGGAACACTGAAGCTTTCTTT.